The 26 T cell receptor beta chains given below trace back to one sample, sequenced in a study of tumor-infiltrating lymphocytes in primary liver carcinoma. Unsorted whole blood supplied the RNA, and germline DNA was extracted too. Total RNA (around 510 ng) served as template for TCR beta cDNA synthesis primed by a constant-region primer. Generation of the TCR beta libraries relied on three nested multiplex PCR rounds using slightly modified ARM-PCR. The two initial PCR rounds, about 9 cycles each, used TRBV1-TRBV30 forward and C-beta reverse primers. One entry per CDR3 protein, called by TCRdb with MiXCR from the multiplex PCR reads. The table has 300,000 to 400,000 distinct CDR3 sequences, less than 70% seen once; the top ten hold about 6%. Material: peripheral blood. The source of these receptors is a man aged 35-49 years with primary liver carcinoma and hepatitis B virus infection.

This clonotype was observed a single time. The chain uses TRBV11-3 and TRBJ2-3; perhaps TRBD2 as D (5 bases). The length of the CDR3 is 15 residues. The germline CDR1 and CDR2 sequences are SGHNT and YENEEA. The germline V and J ends were trimmed by 6 bases and 2 bases, with 15 bases remaining between them. The CDR3 nucleotides are TGTGCCAGCAGTTTTAGCGTGAGCGTCACAGATACGCAGTATTTT. It is translated as CASSFSVSVTDTQYF.

This clonotype was recorded once. The chain links TRBV11-2 to TRBJ2-3; a weak D match, TRBD1 (6 bases). The V gene's germline CDR1 is SGHAT and CDR2 FQNNGV. V was pared by 9 bases and J by 5 bases, with 21 bases between. CDR3 length: 15 amino acids. CDR3 sequence reads: CASRIHYGGKDTQYF. DNA of the CDR3: TGTGCCAGTAGAATCCATTATGGGGGCAAAGATACGCAGTATTTT.

On this clonotype: One base away lies a much larger clone, so this may be a sequencing read error. In nucleotides, the CDR3 is TGTGCCAGCAGCCAAGGCAGGCCAGGAGGAAACACCATATATTTT. Translation gives CASSQGRPGGNTIYF. The chain has TRBV4-2 and TRBJ1-3; D unclear. This CDR3 is built from 15 residues. Trimming took off 1 base at V and 4 bases at J, with 11 bases between the two ends. In germline, CDR1 is LGHNA, CDR2 YNFKEQ.

This clonotype has a handful of counts. V gene TRBV12-3 or TRBV12-4 combines with J gene TRBJ1-3; TRBD1 might be the D (5 bases). V dropped 3 bases and J dropped 7 bases, with 31 bases sitting between them. The CDR3 length is 20 residues. The CDR3 loop reads CASSFRPRWGTRSLENTIYF. The CDR3 DNA reads as TGTGCCAGCAGTTTTCGACCCCGCTGGGGGACCCGAAGTTTAGAGAACACCATATATTTT.

In regard to this clonotype: The CDR3 does not end in the conserved phenylalanine or tryptophan, so this is likely a read error. This chain joins TRBV30 and TRBJ2-1; 7 positions agree with TRBD1. Germline CDR1 and CDR2: GTSNPN and SVGIG (reference sequence). Trimming removed 0 bases from V and 5 bases from J; junction bases left unmatched: 7. The length of the CDR3 is 15 residues. CDR3 nucleotides: TGTGCCTGGAGTGTCGGAAGGGGGCTTGACAATGAGCAGTTCTTA. Encoded protein: CAWSVGRGLDNEQFL.

This clonotype showed up just a few times. J is TRBJ2-7 and V is TRBV5-1, with D tentatively TRBD1 (6 bases). V lost 0 bases, J lost 0 bases, and 19 bases lay in between. CDR1 is SGHRS and CDR2 is YFSETQ in the germline V gene. This CDR3 has 18 amino acids. The CDR3 sequence: CASSLEWQGSVGSYEQYF. In nucleotides, the CDR3 is TGCGCCAGCAGCTTGGAGTGGCAGGGGTCGGTGGGCTCCTACGAGCAGTACTTC. Drawing the rest from reference TRBV5-1 and TRBJ2-7, the complete variable domain is KAGVTQTPRYLIKTRGQQVTLSCSPISGHRSVSWYQQTPGQGLQFLFEYFSETQRNKGNFPGRFSGRQFSNSRSEMNVSTLELGDSALYLCASSLEWQGSVGSYEQYFGPGTRLTVT.

The chain is built from TRBV4-1 and TRBJ2-5; TRBD1 agrees at 8 bases. The length of the CDR3 is 15 residues. CDR1 is MGHRA and CDR2 is YSYEKL in the germline V gene. Trimming cost V 0 bases and J 3 bases; bases outside gene matches: 3. CDR3 protein: CASSQDQTGEETQYF. DNA for the CDR3: TGCGCCAGCAGCCAAGATCAGACAGGGGAAGAGACCCAGTACTTC.

On this clonotype: A single base separates this from a much larger clone, so it may be a read error. The gene calls are TRBV29-1 and TRBJ2-5; D may be TRBD1 (5 bases). The CDR3 spans 13 residues. Trimming left V 2 bases short and J 4 bases short, with 11 bases between. Germline CDR1 and CDR2: SQVTM and ANQGSEA. The CDR3, as DNA: TGCAGCGTTGAATGCTTAGGGGTAGAGACCCAGTACTTC. This gives the protein CSVECLGVETQYF. The variable domain in full, completed from reference TRBV29-1 and TRBJ2-5, reads SAVISQKPSRDICQRGTSLTIQCQVDSQVTMMFWYRQQPGQSLTLIATANQGSEATYESGFVIDKFPISRPNLTFSTLTVSNMSPEDSSIYLCSVECLGVETQYFGPGTRLLVL.

Comments on this clonotype: The junction departs from germline at one end; a sequencing error may be responsible. V usage is TRBV6-5 and J usage is TRBJ2-7; 9 bases agree with TRBD2. The CDR3 length is 15 residues. Germline V gene sequence: CDR1 MNHEY, CDR2 SVGAGI. CDR3 sequence reads: CARSYRSGRSDEQYF. The CDR3 region has the DNA TGTGCCAGGAGTTATCGAAGCGGGAGGTCCGACGAGCAGTACTTC.

As concerns this clonotype: At one end the junction does not follow the germline gene, possibly because of a read error. This chain joins TRBV28 and TRBJ1-5; D gene uncertain. This CDR3 is 15 amino acids long. The germline CDR1 and CDR2 sequences are MDHEN and SYDVKM. CDR3 coding DNA: TGTACCAGCAGTTCCCCCTCAGTGTACAATCAGCCCCAGCATTTT. Protein sequence: CTSSSPSVYNQPQHF.

In regard to this clonotype: Since no conserved phenylalanine or tryptophan closes the CDR3, a read error is the likely cause. This chain links TRBV20-1 with TRBJ2-5; 7 positions match TRBD2. The end of the DNA is better explained by TRBJ2-7, so the J call may be wrong. The CDR3 is 12 residues long. CDR1 and CDR2 (germline): DFQATT, SNEGSKA (reference sequence). This CDR3 is CSAQGRGDEQYY. The DNA for the CDR3 is TGCAGCGCCCAAGGGAGGGGTGACGAGCAGTACTAC.

The chain's CDR3 is CASSLGAGGMEEQYF. The CDR3 coding sequence is TGTGCCAGCAGCTTGGGGGCAGGTGGGATGGAAGAGCAGTACTTC. V gene TRBV5-4 combines with J gene TRBJ2-7, with no clear D. This CDR3 contains 15 residues. V lost 0 bases, J lost 7 bases, and 17 bases lay in between. Germline V gene data show CDR1 as SGHNT and CDR2 as YYREEE (reference sequence). Together with reference TRBV5-4 and TRBJ2-7, the CDR3 gives the full variable domain: ETGVTQSPTHLIKTRGQQVTLRCSSQSGHNTVSWYQQALGQGPQFIFQYYREEENGRGNFPPRFSGLQFPNYSSELNVNALELDDSALYLCASSLGAGGMEEQYFGPGTRLTVT.

The count of this clonotype is one. A much larger clone lies a single base off, so this may be a read error. V gene TRBV13 combines with J gene TRBJ2-1, with TRBD2 matching 12 bases. There are 16 residues in the CDR3. The germline V gene encodes CDR1 PRHDT and CDR2 FYEKMQ (reference sequence). CDR3 sequence reads: CANSLGLAGTYNEQFF. In DNA, the CDR3 is TGTGCCAACAGCTTAGGACTAGCGGGGACCTACAATGAGCAGTTCTTC.

In the case of this clonotype: An end of the junction differs from the germline gene, which may be a read error. The chain couples TRBV6-1 to TRBJ1-5; D unclear. The germline gives CDR1 MNHNS, CDR2 SASEGT. The CDR3 has 16 amino acids. The CDR3 DNA is TGTGCCAGCACAAGTCATCCACAAGGAAACAATCAGCCCCAGCGTTTT. Protein product: CASTSHPQGNNQPQRF.

As to this clonotype: The junction differs from germline at one of its ends, possibly a read error. The chain joins TRBV6-2 or TRBV6-3 to TRBJ2-1; D perhaps matches TRBD2 (6 bases). CDR1 is MNHEY and CDR2 is SVGEGT in the germline V gene. The CDR3 is 17 residues long. The CDR3, as DNA: TGTGTCAGCAGTTACTCGGCCGGCAAGCCGGAGGGGAATGAGCAGTTCTTC. Its protein is CVSSYSAGKPEGNEQFF.

As regards this clonotype: Its ends do not fully match the called genes, so a read error is possible. V and J are TRBV12-3 or TRBV12-4 and TRBJ2-5; D remains unclear. The CDR3 is made up of 12 amino acids. Written as DNA, the CDR3 is TGTGCCGGCAGTTTAGGGTTCGAGACCCAGTGCTTC. It codes for CAGSLGFETQCF.

Details on this clonotype: This may be a read error: a much more frequent sequence differs by one nucleotide. The gene calls are TRBV29-1 and TRBJ2-7; D is possibly TRBD2 (6 bases). CDR3 length equals 13 residues. V shed 4 bases and J shed 4 bases, with 14 bases lying between them. CDR1 SQVTM and CDR2 ANQGSEA come from the germline V gene. The CDR3 reads CSVGPAEGYEQYF. CDR3 sequence (DNA): TGCAGCGTTGGACCCGCGGAGGGGTACGAGCAGTACTTC.

The CDR3 is CASSDRGGQPQHF. CDR3 sequence (DNA): TGCGCCAGCAGCGACAGGGGAGGTCAGCCCCAGCATTTT. V usage is TRBV10-2 and J usage is TRBJ1-5; TRBD1 aligns across 8 bases. V lost 6 bases and J lost 6; bases outside the gene matches: 4. The CDR3 covers 13 residues. From germline, CDR1 is WSHSY and CDR2 SAAADI.

As for this clonotype: This may come from a read error, since a much larger clone is one base off. The chain couples TRBV10-3 to TRBJ2-7; D remains ambiguous. The V gene's germline CDR1 is ENHRY and CDR2 SYGVKD. This CDR3 is built from 11 residues. The CDR3 nucleotides are TGTGCCATCAAGGAATCCTACGACCAGTACTTC. Its protein product is CAIKESYDQYF.

Notes on this clonotype: An end of the junction differs from the germline gene, which may be a read error. V and J are TRBV11-2 and TRBJ2-1, with TRBD1 matching 10 bases. Germline CDR1 and CDR2: SGHAT and FQNNGV. The CDR3 totals 15 residues. In DNA, the CDR3 is TGTGCCAGCAACTTAGGACAGGGGGTATATAATGAGCAGTTCTTC. This translates into CASNLGQGVYNEQFF.

This clonotype was seen many times. The chain recombines TRBV11-2 with TRBJ2-7; 9 nucleotides match TRBD1. CDR3 length: 16 residues. The germline gives CDR1 SGHAT, CDR2 FQNNGV. V was clipped by 1 base and J by 3 bases; unmatched bases: 7. The chain's CDR3 is CASSLGPRTGDYEQYF. The CDR3 DNA sequence: TGTGCCAGCAGCTTAGGCCCGAGGACAGGGGACTACGAGCAGTACTTC.

The chain carries TRBV11-2 and TRBJ2-1, with D perhaps matching TRBD2 (5 bases). The CDR3 consists of 16 residues. V lost 9 bases and J lost 1, with 19 bases in between. Germline assignment: CDR1 SGHAT and CDR2 FQNNGV. The CDR3 loop is CASISRDHESYNEQFF. CDR3 coding DNA: TGTGCCAGTATTAGTCGGGATCACGAATCCTACAATGAGCAGTTCTTC.

This clonotype has a handful of counts. A read error may be the cause here, since a much bigger clone is one base away. The V gene is TRBV6-1, the J gene TRBJ2-3, with D possibly TRBD2 on 5 matching bases. Germline V lookup: CDR1 MNHNS, CDR2 SASEGT. Trimming took off 0 bases at V and 2 bases at J, with 9 bases between the two ends. CDR3 length equals 15 residues. The CDR3 spells CASSEARRFTDTQYF. CDR3 DNA sequence: TGTGCCAGCAGTGAAGCTCGGAGGTTCACAGATACGCAGTATTTT.

A note on this clonotype: Likely a read error: the CDR3 ends without its conserved phenylalanine or tryptophan. The chain employs TRBV29-1 and TRBJ2-7, with a weak D call TRBD2 (5 bases). The CDR3 contains 11 residues. The V gene's germline CDR1 is SQVTM and CDR2 ANQGSEA. V lost 6 bases and J 5 bases, leaving 11 bases between the germline ends. The CDR3 region has the DNA TGCAGCGTAACTGGACTGGACGAGCAGTACTTG. This sequence encodes CSVTGLDEQYL.

As to this clonotype: Its ends do not fully match the called genes, so a read error is possible. The gene calls are TRBV6-6 and TRBJ2-7; either TRBD1 or TRBD2 may supply D (5 bases each). CDR3 size: 14 residues. Germline V gene lookup returns CDR1 MNHNY and CDR2 SVGAGI (reference sequence). The CDR3 reads CASSYWGISYEQYF. The CDR3, as DNA: TGTGCCAGCAGTTACTGGGGGATATCCTACGAGCAGTACTTT.

The table lists this clonotype with a few counts. The rearrangement links TRBV5-4 to TRBJ2-7; no clear D. Germline V gene lookup returns CDR1 SGHNT and CDR2 YYREEE (reference sequence). V was cut by 3 bases and J by 1 base, with 14 bases left in between. This CDR3 spans 15 amino acids. CDR3 bases: TGTGCCAGCAGCTCCCCTGGCCGCCTGTCCTACGAGCAGTACTTC. This translates into CASSSPGRLSYEQYF.